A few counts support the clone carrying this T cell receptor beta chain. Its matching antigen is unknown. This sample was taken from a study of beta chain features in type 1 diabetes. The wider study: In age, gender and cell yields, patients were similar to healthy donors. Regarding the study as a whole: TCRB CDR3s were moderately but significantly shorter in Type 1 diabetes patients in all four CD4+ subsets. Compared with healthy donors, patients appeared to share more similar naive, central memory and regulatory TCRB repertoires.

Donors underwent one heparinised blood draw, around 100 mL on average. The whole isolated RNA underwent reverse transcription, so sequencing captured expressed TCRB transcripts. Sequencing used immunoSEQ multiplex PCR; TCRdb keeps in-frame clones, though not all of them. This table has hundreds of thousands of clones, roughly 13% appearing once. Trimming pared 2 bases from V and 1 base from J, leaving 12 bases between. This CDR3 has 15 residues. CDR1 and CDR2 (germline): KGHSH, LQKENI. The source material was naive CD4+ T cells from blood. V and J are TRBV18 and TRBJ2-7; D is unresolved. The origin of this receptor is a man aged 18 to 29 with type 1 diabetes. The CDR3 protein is CASSPITVQSYEQYF. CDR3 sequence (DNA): TGTGCCAGCTCACCAATAACAGTTCAATCCTACGAGCAGTACTTC.